This paragraph covers one T cell receptor (beta chain) sequence. The CDR3 is 14 residues long. In germline, CDR1 is ENHRY, CDR2 SYGVKD. V was pared by 8 bases and J by 3 bases, with 1 base of the junction left unmatched. The data are from a study of blood T cell repertoires in COVID-19. Study-level background: Sites in the United States, Italy and Spain provided acute and convalescent COVID-19 samples. From T cells, B-cell-depleted T cells, or PBMCs came the material, which was cDNA or gDNA.

In the original workflow: Reference gene primers were amplified, and this amplification served to estimate nucleated cell counts. Sequencing was performed with immunoSEQ multiplex PCR; in TCRdb, only in-frame clones are kept and a portion is missing. V and J calls and clone size are as listed in that table; D and trimming were resolved from the DNA. The table lists tens of thousands of clones, about four fifths of them singletons. V usage is TRBV10-3 and J usage is TRBJ2-2, with 12 bases matching TRBD2. Specimen: peripheral blood. This sequence originates from a human donor in a cohort sampled during active COVID-19. The CDR3 DNA reads TGTGCCATCGGGACTAGCGGGTACACCGGGGAGCTGTTTTTT. This sequence encodes CAIGTSGYTGELFF.